Below, 7 T cell receptor beta chains from the same sample are listed, as sequenced in a study of identical twins. TCRdb reprocessed the 5' RACE reads with MiXCR, giving one entry per CDR3 protein. The repertoire holds some 730,000 distinct CDR3 sequences, around a sixth seen once, with around 13% in the top ten. The same specimen was also included in a second study, on T cells expressing NK-cell markers.

Sequencing used PBMCs. These receptors all come from a young woman in good health.

This chain joins TRBV27 and TRBJ2-1; 8 positions agree with TRBD2. V shed 3 bases and J 8 bases; nucleotides not matched to a gene: 9. This CDR3 has 15 residues. Germline-derived CDR1 and CDR2 are MNHEY and SMNVEV (reference sequence). CDR3 amino acids: CASSFPGAGADEQFF. Here the CDR3 DNA reads TGTGCCAGCAGTTTTCCCGGAGCGGGAGCGGATGAGCAGTTCTTC.

This clonotype was found a few times. The genes are TRBV20-1 and TRBJ1-2; 7 nucleotides agree with TRBD1. The germline V gene encodes CDR1 DFQATT and CDR2 SNEGSKA (reference sequence). This CDR3 region has 13 residues. V shed 6 bases and J 7 bases; nucleotides not matched to a gene: 11. The CDR3 DNA reads as TGCAGTGCCCAATCGACAGGGCTCCCTGGCTACACCTTC. Amino acid sequence: CSAQSTGLPGYTF.

This chain joins TRBV6-1 and TRBJ2-7; 8 bases map to TRBD1. The V gene's germline CDR1 is MNHNS and CDR2 SASEGT. This CDR3 has 13 residues. Trimming cost V 6 bases and J 7 bases; bases outside gene matches: 8. CDR3 nucleotide sequence: TGTGCCAGCAGCCGGACAGGGCCTAGGGAGCAGTACTTC. Translated, it gives CASSRTGPREQYF.

This clonotype has only a few counts. The chain recombines TRBV7-9 with TRBJ2-1, with 7 bases lining up with TRBD2. CDR1 is SEHNR, CDR2 FQNEAQ, per germline (reference sequence). J was trimmed by 5 bases and V by 4 bases; bases with no gene match: 11. The CDR3 length is 16 residues. The CDR3 protein is CASSWRAGERDNEQFF. CDR3 in DNA: TGTGCCAGCAGCTGGAGGGCGGGGGAACGGGACAATGAGCAGTTCTTC.

The CDR3: CASSLGGPFNEQYF. DNA of the CDR3: TGTGCCAGCAGTTTGGGCGGTCCTTTCAACGAGCAGTACTTC. The V gene is TRBV12-3 or TRBV12-4, the J gene TRBJ2-7; D unresolved. The CDR3 has 14 amino acids. The V and J ends lost 3 bases and 5 bases respectively, with 14 bases between them.

Only one count was recorded for this clonotype. CDR3 bases: TGTGCCAGCCGGACTAGCGGGAGACCCGAGCTTGAGCAGTTCTTC. Residues: CASRTSGRPELEQFF. This chain uses TRBV12-3 or TRBV12-4 with TRBJ2-1; 13 bases match TRBD2. Trimming took 8 bases from V and 9 from J; bases not matched to a gene: 10. This CDR3 has 15 residues.

This clonotype appeared a few times. J is TRBJ1-5 and V is TRBV9; D is unclear. In germline, CDR1 is SGDLS, CDR2 YYNGEE. The CDR3 length is 13 residues. V lost 3 bases, J lost 4 bases, and 8 bases lay in between. CDR3 in amino acids: CASSASQNQPQHF. The CDR3 DNA follows: TGTGCCAGCAGCGCCTCCCAGAATCAGCCCCAGCATTTT.